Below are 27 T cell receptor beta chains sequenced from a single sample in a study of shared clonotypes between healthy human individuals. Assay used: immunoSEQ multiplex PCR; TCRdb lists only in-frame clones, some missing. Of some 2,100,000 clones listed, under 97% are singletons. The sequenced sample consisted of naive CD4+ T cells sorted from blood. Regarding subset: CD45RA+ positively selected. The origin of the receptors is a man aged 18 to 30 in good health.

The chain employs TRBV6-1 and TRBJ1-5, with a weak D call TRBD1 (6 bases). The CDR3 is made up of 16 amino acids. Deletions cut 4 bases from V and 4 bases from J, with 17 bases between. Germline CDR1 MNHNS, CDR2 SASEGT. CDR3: CASSAQSGTPNQPQHF. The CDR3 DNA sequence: TGTGCCAGCAGTGCACAGTCCGGGACACCAAATCAGCCCCAGCATTTT.

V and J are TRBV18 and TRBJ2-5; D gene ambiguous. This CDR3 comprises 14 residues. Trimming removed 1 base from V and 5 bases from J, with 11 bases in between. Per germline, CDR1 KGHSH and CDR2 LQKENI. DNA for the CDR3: TGTGCCAGCTCACCACTTCCGACTGCGGAGACCCAGTACTTC. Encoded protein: CASSPLPTAETQYF.

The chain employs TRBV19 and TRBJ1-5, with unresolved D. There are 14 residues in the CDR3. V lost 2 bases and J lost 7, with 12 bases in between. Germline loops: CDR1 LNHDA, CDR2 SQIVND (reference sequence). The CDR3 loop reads CASSIPKWTQPQHF. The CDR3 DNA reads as TGTGCCAGTAGTATACCAAAATGGACCCAGCCCCAGCATTTT.

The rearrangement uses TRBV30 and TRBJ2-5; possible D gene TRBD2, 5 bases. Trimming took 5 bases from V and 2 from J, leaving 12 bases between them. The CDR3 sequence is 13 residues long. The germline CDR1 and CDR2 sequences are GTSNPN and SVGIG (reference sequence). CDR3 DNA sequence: TGTGCCTGGGAGGGTGGATTTCAAGAGACCCAGTACTTC. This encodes CAWEGGFQETQYF.

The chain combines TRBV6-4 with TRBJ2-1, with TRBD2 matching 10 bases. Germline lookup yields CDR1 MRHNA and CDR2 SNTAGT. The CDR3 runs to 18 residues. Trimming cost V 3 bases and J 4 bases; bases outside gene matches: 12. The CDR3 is CASSESGGAVLSYNEQFF. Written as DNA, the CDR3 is TGTGCCAGCAGTGAAAGCGGGGGGGCCGTCCTTTCTTACAATGAGCAGTTCTTC.

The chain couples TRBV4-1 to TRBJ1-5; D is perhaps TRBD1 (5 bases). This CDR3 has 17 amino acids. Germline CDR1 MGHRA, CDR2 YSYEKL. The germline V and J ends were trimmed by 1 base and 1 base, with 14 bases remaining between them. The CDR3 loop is CASSQAQAVGSNQPQHF. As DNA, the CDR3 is TGCGCCAGCAGCCAAGCACAGGCTGTGGGAAGCAATCAGCCCCAGCATTTT.

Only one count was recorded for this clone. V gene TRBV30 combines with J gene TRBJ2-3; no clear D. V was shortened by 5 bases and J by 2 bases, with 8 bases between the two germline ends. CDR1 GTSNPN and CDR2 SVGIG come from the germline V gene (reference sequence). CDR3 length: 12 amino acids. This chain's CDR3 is CAWAKPTDTQYF. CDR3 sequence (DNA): TGTGCCTGGGCCAAACCCACAGATACGCAGTATTTT.

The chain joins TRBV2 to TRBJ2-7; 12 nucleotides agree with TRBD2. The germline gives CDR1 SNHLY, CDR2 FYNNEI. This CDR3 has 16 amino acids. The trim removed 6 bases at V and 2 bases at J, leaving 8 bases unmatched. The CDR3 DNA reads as TGTGCCAGCAGCCGACTAGCGGGAGTTCCCGCCTACGAGCAGTACTTC. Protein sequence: CASSRLAGVPAYEQYF.

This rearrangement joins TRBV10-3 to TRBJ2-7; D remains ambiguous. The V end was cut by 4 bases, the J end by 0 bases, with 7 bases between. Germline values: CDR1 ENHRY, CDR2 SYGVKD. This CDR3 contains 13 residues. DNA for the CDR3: TGTGCCATCAGTGTCTCGAGCTCCTACGAGCAGTACTTC. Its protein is CAISVSSSYEQYF.

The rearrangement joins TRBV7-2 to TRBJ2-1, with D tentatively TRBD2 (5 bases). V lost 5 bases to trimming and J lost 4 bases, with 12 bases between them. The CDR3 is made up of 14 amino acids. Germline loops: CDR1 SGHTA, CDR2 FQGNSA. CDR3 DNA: TGTGCCAGCAGCCGGACTTCGTGGTACAATGAGCAGTTCTTC. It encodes CASSRTSWYNEQFF.

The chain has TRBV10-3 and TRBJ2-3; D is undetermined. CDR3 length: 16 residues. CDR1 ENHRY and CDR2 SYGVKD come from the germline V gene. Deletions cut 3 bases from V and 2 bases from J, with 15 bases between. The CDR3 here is CAISDQGRSITDTQYF. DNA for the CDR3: TGTGCCATCAGTGATCAAGGTCGTTCAATCACAGATACGCAGTATTTT.

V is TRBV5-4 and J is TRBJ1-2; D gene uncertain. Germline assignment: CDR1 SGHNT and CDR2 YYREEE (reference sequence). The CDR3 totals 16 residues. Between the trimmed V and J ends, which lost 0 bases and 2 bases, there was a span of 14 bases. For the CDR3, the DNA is TGTGCCAGCAGCTTGGGCGGTTCCCCGGTGAACTATGGCTACACCTTC. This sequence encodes CASSLGGSPVNYGYTF. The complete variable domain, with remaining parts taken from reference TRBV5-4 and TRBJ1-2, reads ETGVTQSPTHLIKTRGQQVTLRCSSQSGHNTVSWYQQALGQGPQFIFQYYREEENGRGNFPPRFSGLQFPNYSSELNVNALELDDSALYLCASSLGGSPVNYGYTFGSGTRLTVV.

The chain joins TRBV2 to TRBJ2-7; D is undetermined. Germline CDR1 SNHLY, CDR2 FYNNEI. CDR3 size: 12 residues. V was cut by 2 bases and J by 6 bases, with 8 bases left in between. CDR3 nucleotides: TGTGCCAGCAGTGAATCCGAGGTCGAGCAGTACTTC. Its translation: CASSESEVEQYF.

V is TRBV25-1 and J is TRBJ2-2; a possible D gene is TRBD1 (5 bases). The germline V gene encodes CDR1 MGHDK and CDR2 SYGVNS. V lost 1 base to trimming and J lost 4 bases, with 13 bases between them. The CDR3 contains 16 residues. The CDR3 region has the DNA TGTGCCAGCAGTGAATCTGGCAGGGTTCCCACCGGGGAGCTGTTTTTT. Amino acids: CASSESGRVPTGELFF.

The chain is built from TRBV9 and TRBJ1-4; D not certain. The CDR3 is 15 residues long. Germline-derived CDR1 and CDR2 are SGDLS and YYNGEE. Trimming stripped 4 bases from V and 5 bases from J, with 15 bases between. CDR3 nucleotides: TGTGCCAGCAGCCACTCCGTGGTTGGGAATGAAAAACTGTTTTTT. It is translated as CASSHSVVGNEKLFF.

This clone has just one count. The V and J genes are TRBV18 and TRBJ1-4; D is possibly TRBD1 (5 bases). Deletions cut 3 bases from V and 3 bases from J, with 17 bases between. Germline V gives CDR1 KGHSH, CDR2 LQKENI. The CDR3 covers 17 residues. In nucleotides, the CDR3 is TGTGCCAGCTCACCTCTGGGGCCCCCCGCGGCTAATGAAAAACTGTTTTTT. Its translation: CASSPLGPPAANEKLFF.

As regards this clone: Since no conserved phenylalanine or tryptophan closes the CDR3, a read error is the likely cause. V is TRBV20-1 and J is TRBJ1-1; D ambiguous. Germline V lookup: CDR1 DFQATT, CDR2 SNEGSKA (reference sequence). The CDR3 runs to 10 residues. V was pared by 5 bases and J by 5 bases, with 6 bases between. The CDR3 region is CSARRTEAFL. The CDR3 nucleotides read TGCAGTGCTCGCCGGACTGAAGCTTTCCTT.

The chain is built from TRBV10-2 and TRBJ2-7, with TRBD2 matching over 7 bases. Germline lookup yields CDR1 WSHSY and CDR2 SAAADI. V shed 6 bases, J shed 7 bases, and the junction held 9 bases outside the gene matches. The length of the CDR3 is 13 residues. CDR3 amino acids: CASSSNGAGEQYF. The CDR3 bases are TGCGCCAGCAGCTCGAACGGAGCGGGGGAGCAGTACTTC.

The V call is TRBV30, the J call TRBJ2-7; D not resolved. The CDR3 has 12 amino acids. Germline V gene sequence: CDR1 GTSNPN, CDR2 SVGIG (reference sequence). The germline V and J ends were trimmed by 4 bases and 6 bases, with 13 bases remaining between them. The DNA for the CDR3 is TGTGCCTGGACTACATTGGGCGGCGAGCAGTACTTC. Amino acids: CAWTTLGGEQYF.

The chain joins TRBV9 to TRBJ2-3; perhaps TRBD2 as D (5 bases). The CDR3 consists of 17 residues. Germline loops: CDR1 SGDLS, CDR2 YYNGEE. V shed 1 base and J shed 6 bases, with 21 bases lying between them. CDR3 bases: TGTGCCAGCAGCGTACGGGGTACGGCCTTTCAATTTGATACGCAGTATTTT. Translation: CASSVRGTAFQFDTQYF. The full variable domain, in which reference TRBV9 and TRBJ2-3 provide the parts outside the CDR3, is DSGVTQTPKHLITATGQRVTLRCSPRSGDLSVYWYQQSLDQGLQFLIQYYNGEERAKGNILERFSAQQFPDLHSELNLSSLELGDSALYFCASSVRGTAFQFDTQYFGPGTRLTVL.

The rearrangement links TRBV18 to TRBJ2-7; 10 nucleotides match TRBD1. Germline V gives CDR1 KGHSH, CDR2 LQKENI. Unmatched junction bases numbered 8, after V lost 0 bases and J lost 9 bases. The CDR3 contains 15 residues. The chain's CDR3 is CASSPPGTGDNGQYF. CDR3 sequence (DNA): TGTGCCAGCTCACCACCCGGGACAGGGGACAACGGGCAGTACTTC.

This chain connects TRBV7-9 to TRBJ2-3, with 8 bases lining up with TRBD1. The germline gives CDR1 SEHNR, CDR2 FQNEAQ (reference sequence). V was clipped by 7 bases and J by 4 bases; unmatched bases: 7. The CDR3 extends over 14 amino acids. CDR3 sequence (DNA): TGTGCCAGCACCCGGTCAGGGGGCCCAGATACGCAGTATTTT. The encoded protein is CASTRSGGPDTQYF.

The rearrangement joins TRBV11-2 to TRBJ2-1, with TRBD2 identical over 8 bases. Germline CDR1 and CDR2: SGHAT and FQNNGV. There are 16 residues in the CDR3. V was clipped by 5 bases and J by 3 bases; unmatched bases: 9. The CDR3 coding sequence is TGTGCCAGCAGCCTAACCGGGAGGGTAGACTACAATGAGCAGTTCTTC. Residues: CASSLTGRVDYNEQFF.

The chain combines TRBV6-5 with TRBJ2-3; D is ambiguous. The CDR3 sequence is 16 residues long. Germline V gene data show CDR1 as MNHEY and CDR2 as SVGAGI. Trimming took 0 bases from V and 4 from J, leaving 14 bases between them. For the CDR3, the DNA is TGTGCCAGCAGTTACTCCAGTTCCCCAACGTCAGATACGCAGTATTTT. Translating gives CASSYSSSPTSDTQYF.

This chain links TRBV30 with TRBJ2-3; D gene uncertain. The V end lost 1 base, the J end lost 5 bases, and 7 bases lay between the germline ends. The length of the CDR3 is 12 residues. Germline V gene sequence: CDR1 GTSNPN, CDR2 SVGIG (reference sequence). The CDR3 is CAWSGRIDTQYF. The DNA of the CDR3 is TGTGCCTGGAGTGGACGCATAGATACGCAGTATTTT. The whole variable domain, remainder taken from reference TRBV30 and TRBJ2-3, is SQTIHQWPATLVQPVGSPLSLECTVEGTSNPNLYWYRQAAGRGLQLLFYSVGIGQISSEVPQNLSASRPQDRQFILSSKKLLLSDSGFYLCAWSGRIDTQYFGPGTRLTVL.

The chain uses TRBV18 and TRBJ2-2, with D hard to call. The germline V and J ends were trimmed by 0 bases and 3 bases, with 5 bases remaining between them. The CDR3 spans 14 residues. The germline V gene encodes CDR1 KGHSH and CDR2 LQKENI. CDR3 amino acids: CASSPPSYTGELFF. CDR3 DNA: TGTGCCAGCTCACCACCGAGCTACACCGGGGAGCTGTTTTTT. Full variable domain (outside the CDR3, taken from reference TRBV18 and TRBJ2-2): NAGVMQNPRHLVRRRGQEARLRCSPMKGHSHVYWYRQLPEEGLKFMVYLQKENIIDESGMPKERFSAEFPKEGPSILRIQQVVRGDSAAYFCASSPPSYTGELFFGEGSRLTVL.

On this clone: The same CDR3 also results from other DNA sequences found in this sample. DNA of the CDR3: TGTGCCTGGAGTCTGGGAGGCACTAATGAAAAACTGTTTTTT. Its protein product is CAWSLGGTNEKLFF. The chain joins TRBV30 to TRBJ1-4; D is undetermined. The CDR3 contains 14 residues. Germline CDR1 is GTSNPN and CDR2 is SVGIG (reference sequence). The germline V and J ends were trimmed by 2 bases and 2 bases, with 9 bases remaining between them.